This T cell receptor beta chain was captured in a study of cytomegalovirus exposure and HLA in healthy donors. Primers for the PCR totalled 60 Vbeta and 13 Jbeta. The data were produced by immunoSEQ multiplex PCR, yet TCRdb's version contains in-frame clones alone and is incomplete. The sample lists approximately 52,000 clones; 77% were seen once. This clone appeared a single time. Antigen: not known. Findings and limits, study-wide: The records held CMV serostatus as the only immune exposure information. Most CMV-associated TCR beta chains were later found to appear HLA-restricted. Testing in vitro showed a few CMV-associated chains specific for CMV antigens.

This TCR was recovered from a female donor in good health and CMV-seronegative. The sequenced material came from PBMCs.

CDR3 region: CASSGKDRGGGYTF. The CDR3, as DNA: TGTGCCAGCAGTGGAAAGGACAGGGGAGGAGGCTACACCTTC. This rearrangement joins TRBV27 to TRBJ1-2, with TRBD1 matching 9 bases. Germline-derived CDR1 and CDR2 are MNHEY and SMNVEV (reference sequence). The CDR3 is made up of 14 amino acids. The ends lost 5 bases at V and 8 bases at J; junction bases unmatched: 9.